Given below is one TCR beta chain in context. The sample comes from a study of technical replicates of blood from a handful of donors. CDR1 and CDR2 from the germline V gene are MNHEY and SMNVEV (reference sequence). V lost 10 bases to trimming and J lost 6 bases; unmatched junction nucleotides: 8. This CDR3 region has 14 residues. Sequencing used immunoSEQ multiplex PCR; TCRdb keeps in-frame clones, though not all of them. This table holds around 97,000 clones, 96% found once. The sample consisted of T cells isolated from PBMCs. The rearrangement joins TRBV27 to TRBJ2-2, with 10 bases matching TRBD2. The sequence came from a human donor in good health. The CDR3 DNA reads TGTGCCACCTACCTAGCGGGAGTACCCGGGGAGCTGTTTTTT. It yields the protein CATYLAGVPGELFF.